A single sample is the source of the 8 T cell receptor beta chains below, sequenced in a study of early T cells in non-severe SARS-CoV-2 infection. TCRdb reanalysed the 5' RACE reads using MiXCR and keeps one entry per CDR3 protein. The table shows 57,000 or so distinct CDR3 sequences, with around 12% occurring only once. Source material: whole blood. These receptors all come from an adult who was a healthcare worker with PCR-confirmed SARS-CoV-2 infection or an uninfected control (not recorded which).

The rearrangement links TRBV29-1 to TRBJ1-1; D possibly corresponds to TRBD1 (5 bases). Germline lookup yields CDR1 SQVTM and CDR2 ANQGSEA. The V and J ends lost 5 bases and 1 base respectively, with 11 bases between them. The length of the CDR3 is 13 residues. CDR3 DNA sequence: TGCAGCGTTAGGCAGGGAGGGAACACTGAAGCTTTCTTT. Residues: CSVRQGGNTEAFF.

This clonotype showed up many times. The CDR3 is CASSSVKEAFF. The CDR3 DNA sequence: TGTGCCAGCAGCTCCGTGAAGGAGGCTTTCTTT. The V call is TRBV11-2, the J call TRBJ1-1; D remains unclear. V was clipped by 4 bases and J by 11 bases, with 11 bases between them. Germline CDR1 SGHAT, CDR2 FQNNGV. The CDR3 consists of 11 residues.

The chain employs TRBV28 and TRBJ2-4; D remains unclear. The CDR3 has 14 residues. The germline gives CDR1 MDHEN, CDR2 SYDVKM. Trimming cost V 3 bases and J 3 bases, with 9 bases left between them. In DNA, the CDR3 is TGTGCCAGCAGTTTGGAAGACGGCAAAAACATTCAGTACTTC. Residues: CASSLEDGKNIQYF.

This clonotype was seen at least ten times. The chain joins TRBV14 to TRBJ1-1; D unclear. The CDR3 sequence is 13 residues long. Germline assignment: CDR1 SGHDN and CDR2 FVKESK. The ends were cut back, 4 bases at V and 4 bases at J, with 10 bases in the middle. CDR3 sequence (DNA): TGTGCCAGCAGCCGCGGAAGTCGCACTGAAGCTTTCTTT. Translation: CASSRGSRTEAFF.

The chain joins TRBV6-1 to TRBJ2-6; D not certain. This CDR3 has 15 residues. Trimming cost V 3 bases and J 2 bases, with 8 bases left between them. Germline V CDR1 and CDR2: MNHNS, SASEGT. The CDR3 bases are TGTGCCAGCAGTGACAAAGCTACTGGGGCCAACGTCCTGACTTTC. Translating gives CASSDKATGANVLTF.

The V gene is TRBV6-5, the J gene TRBJ1-3; tentatively, D is TRBD1 (5 bases). Germline V gene sequence: CDR1 MNHEY, CDR2 SVGAGI. This CDR3 has 15 amino acids. V lost 0 bases and J lost 9, with 15 bases in between. Here the CDR3 DNA reads TGTGCCAGCAGTTACTCAGCAGGGATCTTAAGCACCATATATTTT. Its translation is CASSYSAGILSTIYF.

J is TRBJ2-1 and V is TRBV30; D remains ambiguous. CDR1 and CDR2 from the germline V gene are GTSNPN and SVGIG (reference sequence). The CDR3 loop spans 17 amino acids. V dropped 3 bases and J dropped 3 bases, with 21 bases sitting between them. This CDR3 reads CAWSPKGPGRFYNEQFF. The CDR3 DNA sequence: TGTGCCTGGAGCCCCAAGGGTCCTGGGCGGTTCTACAATGAGCAGTTCTTC.

This chain connects TRBV5-1 to TRBJ2-7, with 8 bases matching TRBD2. The V gene's germline CDR1 is SGHRS and CDR2 YFSETQ. Losses at the gene ends were 2 bases for V and 2 bases for J; bases not matched to a gene: 3. The CDR3 has 14 amino acids. The DNA for the CDR3 is TGCGCCAGCAGCTTTTTCGGGGGGGCCTACGAGCAGTACTTC. Translating it yields CASSFFGGAYEQYF.